The 3 T cell receptor beta chains presented below share a single source sample, sequenced in a study of CD8 T cells in Susac syndrome. Random hexamers primed reverse transcription of roughly 0.5 to 1 ug RNA. TCRdb recomputed calls from the immunoSEQ multiplex PCR reads with MiXCR, one row per CDR3 protein. The sample includes some 150,000 distinct CDR3 sequences, approximately 94% of them seen just once. The material sequenced was CD4+ T cells from PBMCs. These receptors all come from a human donor in good health.

This clonotype was observed a few times. Germline is not matched at one junction end, which may reflect a read error. The chain has TRBV4-1 and TRBJ2-7; D gene ambiguous. The CDR3 contains 18 residues. Germline values: CDR1 MGHRA, CDR2 YSYEKL. CDR3 in amino acids: CASSQDLDQRPSSYEQYF. CDR3 DNA sequence: TGCGCCAGCAGCCAAGACCTTGACCAGAGGCCGAGCTCCTATGAGCAGTACTTC.

The V call is TRBV5-1, the J call TRBJ1-4, with D perhaps TRBD1 (5 bases). Trimming cost V 0 bases and J 5 bases, with 11 bases left between them. The germline V gene has CDR1 SGHRS and CDR2 YFSETQ. This CDR3 spans 15 amino acids. The CDR3 bases are TGCGCCAGCAGCTTGGGTCAGGGAGGGAATGAAAAACTGTTTTTT. It specifies CASSLGQGGNEKLFF.

The genes are TRBV20-1 and TRBJ2-7, with TRBD2 matching over 11 bases. Germline V gene sequence: CDR1 DFQATT, CDR2 SNEGSKA (reference sequence). CDR3 length: 17 amino acids. V shed 5 bases, J shed 7 bases, and the junction held 19 bases outside the gene matches. The CDR3 reads CSASSSGTSGPTGEQYF. Written as DNA, the CDR3 is TGCAGTGCTTCCAGTTCCGGGACTAGCGGTCCCACGGGGGAGCAGTACTTC.